This T cell receptor (beta chain) was recorded in a study of cytomegalovirus exposure and HLA in healthy donors. The wider study: An earlier analysis identified fewer than 130 million unique TCR beta sequences in about 200 million T cells. Of some 400 genotyped donors, more than 70% clustered with self-reported Caucasian donors.

Findings and caveats of the study: Later on, an analysis tied 18,000 or so TCR beta sequences to HLA alleles at 0.05 false discovery rate.

60 Vbeta and 13 Jbeta primers were used in PCR. Repertoires were generated with immunoSEQ multiplex PCR, while TCRdb's copy carries only in-frame clones and drops some. The repertoire holds roughly 140,000 clones, with 55% to 80% as singletons. Notes on this clone: The antigen remains unidentified.

The sequence derives from a woman aged 55-69 years in good health and CMV-seropositive. Source material: PBMCs.

The CDR3 here is CASSSTGGEQYF. Written as DNA, the CDR3 is TGTGCCAGCAGCTCGACAGGGGGGGAGCAGTACTTC. This chain joins TRBV5-4 and TRBJ2-7, with TRBD1 matching over 9 bases. There are 12 residues in the CDR3. Germline CDR1 and CDR2: SGHNT and YYREEE (reference sequence). The V gene end was trimmed by 3 bases and the J gene end by 7 bases; junction bases not matched to a gene: 2.